This T cell receptor beta chain comes out of a study of blood T cells in healthy people across ages (dated by TCRdb to the mid-2010s). Looking at the study overall: In model experiments, template switching captured about one uniquely barcoded TCR beta cDNA molecule for every two T cells. To track age-related changes in TCR beta repertoire diversity, the study relied on deep sequencing normalized with unique cDNA molecular identifiers. To avoid experimental bias, donors of different ages were spread randomly across the sequencing lanes. The study analyzed two additional independent replicas of 1 million unique cDNA reads from the same blood draw for two donors, one aged 18 to 30 and one aged 80 or older. Four age groups were formed from the donors: young (average approximately 16 years), middle-aged (approximately 39), aged (about 62) and long-lived (about 80). Here is what the overall study found, with its caveats: Because donor CMV infection status was unknown, age-related changes in expanded clonotypes were potentially confounded. There was a strong correlation between observed TCR beta diversity and the percentage of naive T cells measured by flow cytometry. As age increased, observed TCR beta diversity per million T cells dropped in a roughly linear way, and a significant reduction was already evident by age around 41. Since profiling was done on bulk unsorted PBMCs, naive and antigen-experienced compartments could not be conclusively compared. Estimates of total diversity from one million sequenced T cells were regarded as lower bounds and underestimates. Compared with the aged group, more naive CD4+ T cells, fewer expanded clones and increased TCR diversity were shown by the long-lived group, suggesting age selection.

A note on this clonotype: Its specific antigen is unknown. The record has no base qualities; no much larger clone is one base away.

Systemically healthy Caucasian individuals from Russia, some 40 in total and aged roughly 6 to 100 years, were included as donors. Approximately 10 milliliters of peripheral blood were collected from each donor into EDTA-treated Vacutainer tubes. Ficoll-Paque density-gradient centrifugation was used to isolate PBMCs, with at least 7 million per sample. Trizol reagent was used to extract total RNA from PBMCs, with at least 5.5 micrograms per sample. The percentages of naive CD45RAhigh/CD27high T cells were determined by flow cytometry on a PBMC aliquot from every donor. Looking up the germline V gene (reference sequence) yields CDR1 LNHNV and CDR2 YYDKDF. Reading from cysteine to phenylalanine, the CDR3 counts 15 amino acids. Of all the DNA, just the CDR3 is kept, 45 bases in frame from base 1. The library was built by means of 5' RACE. The instrument given in TCRdb is Illumina HiSeq 2500. A second PCR of 7 to 11 cycles was performed with a sample-barcoded 5' primer and a J-beta primer mix. A template-switch 5' adaptor carrying 12 random nucleotides introduced a unique molecular identifier onto each TCR beta cDNA molecule. At least 2.5 million CDR3-containing paired-end reads were obtained from each sample. The Mint cDNA synthesis kit, primed by a TRBC-specific oligonucleotide, was used to synthesize first-strand cDNA from all RNA. Following uracil-DNA glycosylase treatment, a first 18-cycle PCR with universal primers M1SS and BC2_uni_R was performed on all cDNA. As for the authors' bioinformatics: Normalization of each sample was performed by random selection of 1 million high-quality reads, each carrying a distinct molecular identifier. Reads with shared molecular identifiers were discarded instead of being binned into consensus sequences. MiTCR, run with a Q25 quality threshold and the strictest error-elimination algorithm, handled CDR3 identification, clonotype clustering and error correction. Lower-bound total TCR beta diversity was estimated with a nonparametric unseen species model using Euler transformation. The public reads were reprocessed in TCRdb via fastp at Q25 and MiXCR, keeping in-frame beta chains. Every CDR3 protein is listed once, alongside the most common genes and DNA of its rows. For this entry, the V and J calls and clone size follow TCRdb and not the study's own pipeline. The sample profile shows around 900,000 distinct CDR3 sequences; about 53% of them were found once. Roughly 23% of the sample lies in the top ten.

Sequences were obtained from blood. The receptor was isolated from a woman in her sixties or seventies in good health. The chain joins TRBV15 to TRBJ2-7; no confident D gene assignment can be made. The J call is uncertain, as TRBJ2-5 better fits the DNA end. The DNA reads TGTGCCACCAGCAGACAGGTCTTTGGAGTGGAGACCCAGTACTTC. This translates into CATSRQVFGVETQYF.